This T cell receptor beta chain originates from a study of T cells in Graves' hyperthyroidism and ophthalmopathy. In the case of this clonotype: What it recognizes is unknown.

Subjects with ophthalmopathy showed a Clinical Activity Score no lower than 3, a NOSPECS grade no lower than 4, and a duration shorter than 3 months. The investigators amplified TCR beta CDR3 regions from RNA transcripts. First-round RT-PCR targeting the TCR CDR3 was performed with the HTBI primer set. TCRdb used MiXCR to reprocess the multiplex PCR reads, holding one entry per CDR3 protein. The sample includes approximately 600,000 distinct CDR3 sequences, over 12% of them seen just once. Study-wide findings and caveats: Blood also held most thyroid clonotypes expanded beyond 0.001. Ophthalmopathy was separated from stable hyperthyroidism by a 13 V-J model.

This CDR3 is built from 14 residues. V lost 7 bases and J 7 bases, leaving 17 bases between the germline ends. Germline V gene lookup returns CDR1 LNHDA and CDR2 SQIVND (reference sequence). Specimen: blood. This sequence originates from a woman aged 18-35 years with Graves' ophthalmopathy. The chain is built from TRBV19 and TRBJ1-5, with D perhaps TRBD1 (5 bases). The CDR3 loop reads CASISGGPGQPQHF. The DNA for the CDR3 is TGTGCCAGTATTTCTGGGGGTCCAGGGCAGCCCCAGCATTTT. Complete variable domain (other parts from reference TRBV19 and TRBJ1-5): DGGITQSPKYLFRKEGQNVTLSCEQNLNHDAMYWYRQDPGQGLRLIYYSQIVNDFQKGDIAEGYSVSREKKESFPLTVTSAQKNPTAFYLCASISGGPGQPQHFGDGTRLSIL.